This entry lists 24 T cell receptor beta chains sequenced from one sample in a study of glioma-infiltrating T cells. The iRepertoire nested amplicon-rescue multiplex PCR amplified TCR alpha and beta CDR3s from RNA. TCRdb reprocessed the multiplex PCR reads via MiXCR and lists one record per CDR3 protein. The sample records about 140,000 distinct CDR3 sequences, about 39% being singletons. The sample taken for sequencing was glioma tissue, nonneoplastic brain tissue, or PBMCs (not recorded which). The receptors were sampled from a human donor with low-grade glioma or glioblastoma, undergoing nonglioma brain surgery, or in good health (not recorded which).

The chain joins TRBV20-1 to TRBJ2-1; the D gene is possibly TRBD2 (6 bases). Germline CDR1 and CDR2: DFQATT and SNEGSKA (reference sequence). This CDR3 has 13 amino acids. The V and J ends lost 4 bases and 7 bases respectively, with 14 bases between them. CDR3: CSATGREWNEQFF. As DNA, the CDR3 is TGCAGTGCTACAGGTCGGGAGTGGAATGAGCAGTTCTTC.

This clonotype showed up many times. The V and J genes are TRBV6-1 and TRBJ1-1; perhaps TRBD1 as D (6 bases). There are 13 residues in the CDR3. The germline CDR1 and CDR2 sequences are MNHNS and SASEGT. Trimming removed 6 bases at V and 3 bases at J, with 11 bases between. In nucleotides, the CDR3 is TGTGCCAGCAGACAGGACAGCTACACTGAAGCTTTCTTT. Its translation: CASRQDSYTEAFF.

This clonotype was found once. The chain recombines TRBV24-1 with TRBJ2-7; D is possibly TRBD1 or TRBD2 (5 bases each). The V end lost 3 bases, the J end lost 7 bases, and 18 bases lay between the germline ends. CDR3 length: 15 residues. In germline, CDR1 is KGHDR, CDR2 SFDVKD. As DNA, the CDR3 is TGTGCCACCAGTGATCCCGGGACGGATACTGGGGAGCAGTACTTC. This translates into CATSDPGTDTGEQYF.

This clonotype appeared many times. The V and J genes are TRBV20-1 and TRBJ2-1; 8 bases fit TRBD2. The V and J ends lost 5 bases and 4 bases, in that order; junction bases with no gene match: 7. CDR3 length equals 14 residues. CDR1 is DFQATT and CDR2 is SNEGSKA in the germline V gene (reference sequence). As DNA, the CDR3 is TGCAGTGCTGCCCGGGCGGGAGGATACAATGAGCAGTTCTTC. It codes for CSAARAGGYNEQFF.

V and J are TRBV6-1 and TRBJ1-5; D is undetermined. Germline V gives CDR1 MNHNS, CDR2 SASEGT. V was clipped by 2 bases and J by 0 bases, with 14 bases between them. The CDR3 totals 17 residues. The CDR3 region has the DNA TGTGCCAGCAGTGAACGGGTGGCCGCGGATAGCAATCAGCCCCAGCATTTT. It yields the protein CASSERVAADSNQPQHF.

The genes are TRBV4-2 and TRBJ1-5, with D unresolved. Per germline, CDR1 LGHNA and CDR2 YNFKEQ. V lost 1 base to trimming and J lost 5 bases, with 9 bases between them. The CDR3 has 14 residues. CDR3 DNA sequence: TGTGCCAGCAGCCAAGTGACACACGATCAGCCCCAGCATTTT. It encodes CASSQVTHDQPQHF.

This clonotype has just one count. The chain carries TRBV6-2 or TRBV6-3 and TRBJ2-7; D may correspond to TRBD1 or TRBD2 (5 bases each). The germline V gene has CDR1 MNHEY and CDR2 SVGEGT. Trimming left V 11 bases short and J 0 bases short, with 20 bases between. The CDR3 runs 15 residues. The CDR3 DNA follows: TGTGCCGGATCGACCGGGACCTTAAGCTCCTACGAGCAGTACTTC. Its translation: CAGSTGTLSSYEQYF.

This clonotype was seen more than once but under ten times. The V gene is TRBV6-2 or TRBV6-3, the J gene TRBJ1-3, with TRBD1 identical over 7 bases. Looked up from germline, CDR1 is MNHEY and CDR2 is SVGEGT. The CDR3 sequence is 16 residues long. V lost 6 bases, J lost 0 bases, and 8 bases stayed unmatched. This chain's CDR3 is CASSRLGQTSGNTIYF. CDR3 nucleotide sequence: TGTGCCAGCAGCCGCCTGGGACAGACCTCTGGAAACACCATATATTTT.

This clonotype was observed a handful of times. The chain recombines TRBV20-1 with TRBJ2-3; 12 nucleotides match TRBD2. The CDR3 runs to 13 residues. V shed 7 bases, J shed 6 bases, and the junction held 5 bases outside the gene matches. Germline V CDR1 and CDR2: DFQATT, SNEGSKA (reference sequence). CDR3 sequence (DNA): TGCAGTGTGACTAGCGGGGGTAGTGATACGCAGTATTTT. It specifies CSVTSGGSDTQYF.

This clonotype was recorded many times. This chain connects TRBV6-1 to TRBJ2-3; D might be TRBD2 (5 bases). Germline V lookup: CDR1 MNHNS, CDR2 SASEGT. This CDR3 has 14 residues. Trimming shortened V by 6 bases and J by 5 bases, and 15 bases separated the two germline ends. The chain's CDR3 is CASSPKLDVDTQYF. The CDR3 DNA is TGTGCCAGCAGCCCAAAACTAGATGTAGATACGCAGTATTTT.

This clonotype turned up a few times. The chain carries TRBV12-5 and TRBJ1-3, with D unresolved. The CDR3 sequence is 15 residues long. V dropped 4 bases and J dropped 0 bases, with 10 bases sitting between them. In germline, CDR1 is LGHNT, CDR2 FRNRAP. The CDR3 protein is CASGSSRSSGNTIYF. For the CDR3, the DNA is TGTGCTAGTGGTTCATCCAGGAGCTCTGGAAACACCATATATTTT.

The rearrangement links TRBV4-1 to TRBJ2-4; D is ambiguous. The V end was cut by 0 bases, the J end by 7 bases, with 10 bases between. This CDR3 region has 14 residues. Germline V gene lookup returns CDR1 MGHRA and CDR2 YSYEKL. The CDR3 is CASSQEARRNIQYF. The CDR3 coding sequence is TGCGCCAGCAGCCAAGAGGCTCGTCGGAACATTCAGTACTTC.

This clonotype has a handful of counts. The chain links TRBV6-6 to TRBJ1-2, with 7 bases matching TRBD1. CDR1 is MNHNY and CDR2 is SVGAGI in the germline V gene (reference sequence). The CDR3 runs 15 residues. V lost 0 bases to trimming and J lost 0 bases; unmatched junction nucleotides: 1. CDR3 coding DNA: TGTGCCAGCAGTTACTCGGGGACAGCTAACTATGGCTACACCTTC. Translation gives CASSYSGTANYGYTF.

This clonotype was counted between two and nine times. The chain links TRBV29-1 to TRBJ1-3; 7 bases are shared with TRBD1. The CDR3 spans 13 residues. Germline loops: CDR1 SQVTM, CDR2 ANQGSEA. The V segment lost 4 bases and the J segment 8 bases; nucleotides outside the gene matches: 8. Written as DNA, the CDR3 is TGCAGCGTTGCCGACAGGGTAGGAGACACCATATATTTT. The encoded protein is CSVADRVGDTIYF.

In its sample, this clonotype is medium-sized. The V gene is TRBV15, the J gene TRBJ2-7; 11 bases line up with TRBD2. Germline loops: CDR1 LNHNV, CDR2 YYDKDF (reference sequence). V dropped 1 base and J dropped 5; count of bases not matched to a gene: 4. The CDR3 contains 15 residues. CDR3 sequence reads: CATSRVAGGPNEQYF. The CDR3 DNA reads TGTGCCACCAGCAGAGTAGCGGGAGGGCCAAACGAGCAGTACTTC. The variable domain in full, with the rest retrieved from reference TRBV15 and TRBJ2-7, is DAMVIQNPRYQVTQFGKPVTLSCSQTLNHNVMYWYQQKSSQAPKLLFHYYDKDFNNEADTPDNFQSRRPNTSFCFLDIRSPGLGDTAMYLCATSRVAGGPNEQYFGPGTRLTVT.

The genes are TRBV28 and TRBJ1-2; D gene ambiguous. Deletions cut 5 bases from V and 2 bases from J, with 15 bases between. The CDR3 contains 15 residues. CDR1 and CDR2 from the germline V gene are MDHEN and SYDVKM. This chain's CDR3 is CASSPPGVTNYGYTF. For the CDR3, the DNA is TGTGCCAGCAGTCCCCCGGGAGTGACCAACTATGGCTACACCTTC.

This sequence joins TRBV29-1 and TRBJ2-5; TRBD1 matches 8 bases. Germline values: CDR1 SQVTM, CDR2 ANQGSEA. V lost 6 bases and J lost 10; bases outside the gene matches: 10. The CDR3 sequence is 12 residues long. The CDR3 spells CSVRQGPMDQYF. Here the CDR3 DNA reads TGCAGCGTGAGACAGGGGCCGATGGACCAGTACTTC.

Comment on this clonotype: As the CDR3 is not closed by the conserved phenylalanine or tryptophan, this likely results from a read error. This chain links TRBV7-6 with TRBJ2-3; the match to TRBD1 covers 10 bases. The CDR3 length is 16 residues. J was trimmed by 3 bases and V by 3 bases; bases with no gene match: 6. Germline V CDR1 and CDR2: SGHVS, FNYEAQ. CDR3 region: CASSFDGQGGTDTQYS. The CDR3 DNA reads TGTGCCAGCAGCTTCGATGGACAGGGGGGAACAGATACGCAGTATTCT.

This rearrangement joins TRBV28 to TRBJ1-5; the match to TRBD1 covers 8 bases. The CDR3 totals 14 residues. The germline CDR1 and CDR2 sequences are MDHEN and SYDVKM. The V gene end was trimmed by 8 bases and the J gene end by 1 base; junction bases not matched to a gene: 4. The CDR3 region has the DNA TGTGCCAGCTCAGGGGGCGTGAGCAATCAGCCCCAGCATTTT. Translated: CASSGGVSNQPQHF.

This clonotype was detected a few times. J is TRBJ2-5 and V is TRBV6-2 or TRBV6-3; the D is unclear. Trimming took off 2 bases at V and 6 bases at J, with 7 bases between the two ends. Germline V gene lookup returns CDR1 MNHEY and CDR2 SVGEGT. CDR3 length: 12 amino acids. The CDR3 sequence is CASSYRSKTQYF. CDR3 DNA sequence: TGTGCCAGCAGTTACCGCTCCAAGACCCAGTACTTC.

CDR3 sequence reads: CASSKSPGLSYEQYF. CDR3 DNA sequence: TGTGCCAGTAGTAAGTCACCGGGCCTTTCCTACGAGCAGTACTTC. This chain connects TRBV19 to TRBJ2-7; the D is unclear. The germline CDR1 and CDR2 sequences are LNHDA and SQIVND (reference sequence). Trimming removed 4 bases at V and 1 base at J, with 14 bases between. The CDR3 is made up of 15 amino acids.

The CDR3 spells CASSQVAGTGVLYNEQFF. In DNA form, the CDR3 reads TGTGCCAGCAGCCAAGTAGCCGGGACAGGGGTCCTCTACAATGAGCAGTTCTTC. The chain recombines TRBV4-2 with TRBJ2-5; 10 bases map to TRBD1. The DNA end lines up better with TRBJ2-1; the J call may be wrong. The CDR3 runs 18 residues. Germline V CDR1 and CDR2: LGHNA, YNFKEQ.

A note on this clonotype: An end of the junction does not agree with germline; a read error may underlie this. The CDR3 DNA is TGTGCCATCAGTATACGGGACAACCAAGAGACCCAGTACTTC. Protein sequence: CAISIRDNQETQYF. V gene TRBV6-1 combines with J gene TRBJ2-5; TRBD1 is a possible D gene (6 bases). CDR1 is MNHNS and CDR2 is SASEGT in the germline V gene. CDR3 length: 14 residues.

The CDR3 region has the DNA TGTGCCAGCAGCCCGGAGAATAGCATGGAGCAGTTCTTC. Protein sequence: CASSPENSMEQFF. V is TRBV7-8 and J is TRBJ2-1; D unclear. The CDR3 sequence is 13 residues long. V lost 5 bases to trimming and J lost 10 bases, with 15 bases between them. CDR1 is SGHVS and CDR2 is FQNEAQ in the germline V gene.